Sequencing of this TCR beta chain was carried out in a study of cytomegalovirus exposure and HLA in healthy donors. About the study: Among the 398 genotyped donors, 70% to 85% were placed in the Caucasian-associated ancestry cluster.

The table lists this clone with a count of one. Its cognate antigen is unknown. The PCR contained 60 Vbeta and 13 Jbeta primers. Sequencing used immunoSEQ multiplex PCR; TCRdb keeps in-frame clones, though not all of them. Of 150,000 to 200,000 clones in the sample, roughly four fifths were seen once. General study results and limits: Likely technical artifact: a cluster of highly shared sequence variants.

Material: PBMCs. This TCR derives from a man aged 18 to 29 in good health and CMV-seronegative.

CDR3 sequence reads: CASSASHTGYGYTF. CDR3 nucleotide sequence: TGTGCCAGCAGCGCATCACATACAGGGTATGGCTACACCTTC. The gene calls are TRBV9 and TRBJ1-2, with D maybe TRBD1 (6 bases). Germline-derived CDR1 and CDR2 are SGDLS and YYNGEE. Trimming stripped 3 bases from V and 5 bases from J, with 14 bases between. The CDR3 length is 14 residues. Drawing the rest from reference TRBV9 and TRBJ1-2, the complete variable domain is DSGVTQTPKHLITATGQRVTLRCSPRSGDLSVYWYQQSLDQGLQFLIQYYNGEERAKGNILERFSAQQFPDLHSELNLSSLELGDSALYFCASSASHTGYGYTFGSGTRLTVV.